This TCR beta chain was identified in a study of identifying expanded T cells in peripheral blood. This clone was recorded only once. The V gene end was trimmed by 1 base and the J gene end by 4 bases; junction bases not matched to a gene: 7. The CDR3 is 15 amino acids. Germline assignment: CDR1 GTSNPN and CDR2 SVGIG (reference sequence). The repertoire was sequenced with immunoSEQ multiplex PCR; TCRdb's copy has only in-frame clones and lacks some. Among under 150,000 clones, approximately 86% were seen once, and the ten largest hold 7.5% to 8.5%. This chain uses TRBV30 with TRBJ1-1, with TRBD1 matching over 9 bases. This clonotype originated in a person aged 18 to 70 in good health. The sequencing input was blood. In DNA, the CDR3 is TGTGCCTGGAGTGGAGGGGGGACAGGGTTCACTGAAGCTTTCTTT. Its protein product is CAWSGGGTGFTEAFF.